The 26 T cell receptor beta chains given below trace back to one sample, sequenced in a study of Ad26.COV2.S vaccination and SARS-CoV-2 variants. TCRdb keeps only in-frame clones here, not all; method: immunoSEQ multiplex PCR. The sample gives more than 300,000 clones, 85% of which show up once; approximately 2.1% is in the top ten. Treatment described: around 19 received Ad26.COV2.S at low or high dose, single or two shots; 5 received placebo; per-sample allocation not given. Day 63 after the first injection of vaccine or placebo was the sampling time. Material: peripheral blood, obtained in a trial of Ad26.COV2.S vaccine versus placebo. All receptors derive from a person aged 18 to 65 who received the Ad26.COV2.S COVID-19 vaccine or a placebo.

J is TRBJ2-6 and V is TRBV29-1; 8 nucleotides align to TRBD1. Germline CDR1 SQVTM, CDR2 ANQGSEA. This CDR3 is built from 14 residues. The ends lost 6 bases at V and 2 bases at J; junction bases unmatched: 3. CDR3 coding DNA: TGCAGCGTCACAGGGGGACCTGGGGCCAACGTCCTGACTTTC. This codes for CSVTGGPGANVLTF.

This chain uses TRBV28 with TRBJ2-7, with TRBD1 matching 8 bases. Germline values: CDR1 MDHEN, CDR2 SYDVKM. This CDR3 has 15 amino acids. Trimming cost V 4 bases and J 3 bases; bases outside gene matches: 8. This CDR3 is CASSSLQGAHYEQYF. The CDR3 DNA is TGTGCCAGCAGTTCACTCCAGGGGGCGCACTACGAGCAGTACTTC.

This chain joins TRBV3-1 (or the pseudogene TRBV3-2) and TRBJ2-5, with 11 bases fitting TRBD2. From germline, CDR1 is LGHDT and CDR2 YNNKEL (reference sequence). This CDR3 comprises 17 residues. V was pared by 3 bases and J by 2 bases, with 8 bases of the junction left unmatched. The CDR3 DNA follows: TGTGCCAGCAGCCACCTGGGACTAGCGGACGGACAAGAGACCCAGTACTTC. It encodes CASSHLGLADGQETQYF.

The genes are TRBV27 and TRBJ2-6; D perhaps matches TRBD2 (7 bases). The germline V gene encodes CDR1 MNHEY and CDR2 SMNVEV (reference sequence). V was pared by 3 bases and J by 4 bases, with 28 bases between. The CDR3 spans 21 residues. The CDR3 region has the DNA TGTGCCAGCAGTTTGGGTATGGGGCGGGGGCCATGGAGCCTCGGGGCCAACGTCCTGACTTTC. It codes for CASSLGMGRGPWSLGANVLTF.

This clone was seen more than once but under ten times. This chain connects TRBV11-2 to TRBJ2-3, with 10 positions matching TRBD2. Unmatched junction bases numbered 7, after V lost 5 bases and J lost 2 bases. This CDR3 is built from 16 residues. Germline V gene sequence: CDR1 SGHAT, CDR2 FQNNGV. In DNA form, the CDR3 reads TGTGCCAGCAGCCCTAAAGCGGGGGGGCCCACAGATACGCAGTATTTT. Translated: CASSPKAGGPTDTQYF.

This chain links TRBV30 with TRBJ1-2, with 7 bases that match TRBD1. The V and J ends lost 4 bases and 2 bases, in that order; junction bases with no gene match: 4. Germline CDR1 and CDR2: GTSNPN and SVGIG (reference sequence). This CDR3 region has 13 residues. CDR3 nucleotides: TGTGCCTGGACCCCGGGACAGAACTATGGCTACACCTTC. It translates to CAWTPGQNYGYTF.

The V gene is TRBV11-2, the J gene TRBJ2-7; D is ambiguous. The CDR3 runs to 13 residues. CDR1 SGHAT and CDR2 FQNNGV come from the germline V gene. V dropped 4 bases and J dropped 3 bases, with 10 bases sitting between them. In DNA, the CDR3 is TGTGCCAGCAGCTCGCCACCCGTCTACGAGCAGTACTTC. Protein product: CASSSPPVYEQYF. The variable domain in full, with the rest retrieved from reference TRBV11-2 and TRBJ2-7, is EAGVAQSPRYKIIEKRQSVAFWCNPISGHATLYWYQQILGQGPKLLIQFQNNGVVDDSQLPKDRFSAERLKGVDSTLKIQPAKLEDSAVYLCASSSPPVYEQYFGPGTRLTVT.

The rearrangement uses TRBV18 and TRBJ1-2; perhaps TRBD1 as D (5 bases). The V gene's germline CDR1 is KGHSH and CDR2 LQKENI. Trimming removed 0 bases at V and 7 bases at J, with 9 bases between. This CDR3 region has 13 residues. This chain's CDR3 is CASSPPAGFGYTF. Written as DNA, the CDR3 is TGTGCCAGCTCACCACCGGCAGGGTTTGGCTACACCTTC.

The chain joins TRBV4-1 to TRBJ2-5; D is uncertain. The CDR3 sequence is 13 residues long. Trimming pared 1 base from V and 3 bases from J, leaving 6 bases between. Germline CDR1 reads MGHRA; CDR2 reads YSYEKL. CDR3 DNA sequence: TGCGCCAGCAGCCAAGGACTCGAAGAGACCCAGTACTTC. Protein sequence: CASSQGLEETQYF.

The chain combines TRBV24-1 with TRBJ2-5; 8 nucleotides line up with TRBD1. This CDR3 has 15 amino acids. Germline-derived CDR1 and CDR2 are KGHDR and SFDVKD. J lost 4 bases, V lost 4 bases, and 7 bases had no gene match. As DNA, the CDR3 is TGTGCCACCAGTGACCTGACAGGGGTTGTAGAGACCCAGTACTTC. It encodes CATSDLTGVVETQYF.

The V gene is TRBV11-3, the J gene TRBJ2-3, with D perhaps TRBD1 (5 bases). Per germline, CDR1 SGHNT and CDR2 YENEEA. The V end lost 2 bases, the J end lost 4 bases, and 10 bases lay between the germline ends. The CDR3 totals 14 residues. The CDR3 nucleotides are TGTGCCAGCAGCTTAAGGGGCCCCGCAGATACGCAGTATTTT. Encoded protein: CASSLRGPADTQYF.

CDR3 protein: CASSRTDLRGYGYTF. The CDR3 bases are TGTGCCAGTAGTAGGACCGATCTGAGAGGGTATGGCTACACCTTC. This chain links TRBV19 with TRBJ1-2, with no clear D. CDR3 length: 15 amino acids. The germline gives CDR1 LNHDA, CDR2 SQIVND (reference sequence). The V and J ends lost 4 bases and 5 bases respectively, with 17 bases between them.

This clone was detected many times. This rearrangement joins TRBV5-5 to TRBJ1-2; 7 bases match TRBD1. V trimming: 0 bases; J trimming: 4 bases; junction bases outside the gene matches: 9. The length of the CDR3 is 16 residues. CDR1 SGHKS and CDR2 YYEKEE come from the germline V gene (reference sequence). CDR3 residues: CASSLGAGGLAYGYTF. CDR3 DNA sequence: TGTGCCAGCAGCTTGGGAGCAGGGGGTTTAGCCTATGGCTACACCTTC.

The V gene is TRBV6-1, the J gene TRBJ2-7; the D is unclear. CDR3 length equals 13 residues. Germline V gene lookup returns CDR1 MNHNS and CDR2 SASEGT. Trimming removed 1 base from V and 4 bases from J, with 8 bases in between. CDR3 DNA: TGTGCCAGCAGTGAAGGGTCTACTTACGAGCAGTACTTC. This encodes CASSEGSTYEQYF.

The chain carries TRBV28 and TRBJ1-2, with D possibly being TRBD1 (6 bases). Trimming shortened V by 6 bases and J by 3 bases, and 8 bases separated the two germline ends. The CDR3 is 12 amino acids. The germline CDR1 and CDR2 sequences are MDHEN and SYDVKM. The CDR3 DNA reads TGTGCCAGCAGGAGGACAGACTATGGCTACACCTTC. Translation: CASRRTDYGYTF.

The genes are TRBV9 and TRBJ2-1; D possibly corresponds to TRBD2 (7 bases). The CDR3 length is 17 residues. Trimming pared 0 bases from V and 6 bases from J, leaving 19 bases between. Germline V lookup: CDR1 SGDLS, CDR2 YYNGEE. The chain's CDR3 is CASSVEGSGGKSNEQFF. In DNA, the CDR3 is TGTGCCAGCAGCGTAGAGGGGTCGGGGGGCAAGTCCAATGAGCAGTTCTTC.

The V call is TRBV5-1, the J call TRBJ2-3, with a weak D call TRBD2 (6 bases). The CDR3 contains 14 residues. V was trimmed by 0 bases and J by 4 bases, leaving 9 bases between them. The germline CDR1 and CDR2 sequences are SGHRS and YFSETQ. The CDR3 is CASSLGGVSDTQYF. CDR3 coding DNA: TGCGCCAGCAGCTTGGGCGGGGTTTCAGATACGCAGTATTTT. The whole variable domain, filled in from reference TRBV5-1 and TRBJ2-3, reads KAGVTQTPRYLIKTRGQQVTLSCSPISGHRSVSWYQQTPGQGLQFLFEYFSETQRNKGNFPGRFSGRQFSNSRSEMNVSTLELGDSALYLCASSLGGVSDTQYFGPGTRLTVL.

V gene TRBV14 combines with J gene TRBJ2-1, with a weak D call TRBD2 (7 bases). This CDR3 has 17 amino acids. From germline, CDR1 is SGHDN and CDR2 FVKESK. Trimming pared 1 base from V and 5 bases from J, leaving 18 bases between. CDR3 region: CASSQGLRGGTNNEQFF. The CDR3 DNA follows: TGTGCCAGCAGCCAAGGCTTGAGGGGGGGCACTAACAATGAGCAGTTCTTC.

The V gene is TRBV2, the J gene TRBJ2-7; D is perhaps TRBD2 (6 bases). The V end was cut by 8 bases, the J end by 5 bases, with 16 bases between. Germline V lookup: CDR1 SNHLY, CDR2 FYNNEI. There are 13 residues in the CDR3. Here the CDR3 reads CASSGGNLDEQYF. The DNA of the CDR3 is TGTGCCAGCTCCGGAGGGAACCTTGACGAGCAGTACTTC.

DNA of the CDR3: TGTGCCAGCAGCGACCAGGGATGGGCCACTGAAGCTTTCTTT. This translates into CASSDQGWATEAFF. The chain is built from TRBV7-8 and TRBJ1-1, with a possible D match to TRBD1 (5 bases). V shed 5 bases and J shed 4 bases, with 14 bases lying between them. The CDR3 has 14 amino acids. CDR1 SGHVS and CDR2 FQNEAQ come from the germline V gene. Together with reference TRBV7-8 and TRBJ1-1, the CDR3 gives the full variable domain: GAGVSQSPRYKVAKRGQDVALRCDPISGHVSLFWYQQALGQGPEFLTYFQNEAQLDKSGLPSDRFFAERPEGSVSTLKIQRTQQEDSAVYLCASSDQGWATEAFFGQGTRLTVV.

J is TRBJ2-1 and V is TRBV3-1 (or the pseudogene TRBV3-2); 9 bases are shared with TRBD2. V shed 4 bases, J shed 4 bases, and the junction held 11 bases outside the gene matches. This CDR3 has 17 residues. Germline V gene data show CDR1 as LGHDT and CDR2 as YNNKEL (reference sequence). The CDR3 DNA reads TGTGCCAGCAGCCTAATAGCGGGGGCGCTGAGATACAATGAGCAGTTCTTC. Amino acid sequence: CASSLIAGALRYNEQFF.

V usage is TRBV18 and J usage is TRBJ2-1, with a tentative D call TRBD2 (7 bases). CDR3 length: 16 amino acids. Per germline, CDR1 KGHSH and CDR2 LQKENI. Trimming took 4 bases from V and 8 from J, leaving 21 bases between them. The DNA for the CDR3 is TGTGCCAGCTCACGGCTGAGGGGGGGCGTTATCGATGAGCAGTTCTTC. Amino acid sequence: CASSRLRGGVIDEQFF.

This clone appeared once. The J gene is TRBJ1-1, the V gene TRBV9, with D possibly matching TRBD1 (6 bases). CDR3 length equals 14 residues. V lost 3 bases, J lost 2 bases, and 11 bases lay in between. From germline, CDR1 is SGDLS and CDR2 YYNGEE. The CDR3 sequence: CASSARGHNTEAFF. DNA for the CDR3: TGTGCCAGCAGCGCGCGGGGGCATAACACTGAAGCTTTCTTT.

The chain combines TRBV28 with TRBJ1-2, with D perhaps matching TRBD1 (6 bases). The CDR3 is 16 amino acids. The ends were cut back, 8 bases at V and 1 base at J, with 20 bases in the middle. Germline lookup yields CDR1 MDHEN and CDR2 SYDVKM. The CDR3 coding sequence is TGTGCCAGCGCTTCGAACTCCGGGGGGCGTAACTATGGCTACACCTTC. This translates into CASASNSGGRNYGYTF.

J is TRBJ2-3 and V is TRBV5-1, with unresolved D. Trimming removed 0 bases at V and 2 bases at J, with 13 bases between. The CDR3 length is 16 residues. The germline V gene encodes CDR1 SGHRS and CDR2 YFSETQ. CDR3 protein: CASSLDGRSPTDTQYF. For the CDR3, the DNA is TGCGCCAGCAGCTTGGATGGGCGGAGCCCCACAGATACGCAGTATTTT.

The chain carries TRBV6-2 or TRBV6-3 and TRBJ1-1; D ambiguous. Trimming removed 2 bases from V and 1 base from J, with 11 bases in between. CDR3 length equals 15 residues. The germline CDR1 and CDR2 sequences are MNHEY and SVGEGT. The DNA for the CDR3 is TGTGCCAGCAGTTACGTTCGTTTGGGGAACACTGAAGCTTTCTTT. It specifies CASSYVRLGNTEAFF.